The rows below give T cell receptor beta chains drawn from one sample of a study of CD4 T cells in relation to SARS-CoV-2 and coronaviruses. The assay was immunoSEQ multiplex PCR, and TCRdb's table has in-frame clones only and misses some. Of about 29,000 clones listed, 60% to 80% are singletons. Antigens for these TCRs are unknown. The specimen sequenced was CD4+ T cells from PBMCs, cultured in vitro. Source of these receptors: a human donor in good health. The CDR3 runs from the conserved cysteine through the conserved F or W. The D gene is left open where the match is weak. Only part of the rows carry a size: once, few, many, or a class if the clone is expanded.

V gene,clone size,J gene,D gene,CDR3 protein,CDR3 DNA
TRBV9,-,TRBJ1-5,TRBD1,CASSKTGANQPQHF,TGTGCCAGCAGCAAGACAGGGGCCAATCAGCCCCAGCATTTT
TRBV4-3,-,TRBJ1-1,-,CASSQGGPGARRAFF,TGCGCCAGCAGCCAAGGCGGTCCAGGGGCGAGGCGAGCTTTCTTT
TRBV29-1,-,TRBJ2-4,-,CSVGGVDKNIQYF,TGCAGCGTGGGTGGGGTAGACAAAAACATTCAGTACTTC
TRBV12-5,-,TRBJ2-1,-,CASGFMVGNEQFF,TGTGCTAGTGGGTTCATGGTAGGCAATGAGCAGTTCTTC
TRBV30,-,TRBJ1-1,-,CAWKLSGEAFF,TGTGCCTGGAAACTTTCCGGTGAAGCTTTCTTT
TRBV28,-,TRBJ1-1,-,CASSRQSGAFF,TGTGCCAGCAGTCGCCAAAGTGGCGCTTTCTTT
TRBV5-1,-,TRBJ2-7,TRBD1,CASSSQTLNPGGRPYEQYF,TGCGCCAGCAGCTCACAGACCCTTAACCCAGGGGGAAGACCCTACGAGCAGTACTTC
TRBV5-1,few,TRBJ2-2,TRBD2,CASSNRLASNTGELFF,TGCGCCAGCAGCAACCGACTAGCGTCTAACACCGGGGAGCTGTTTTTT
TRBV7-2,few,TRBJ2-2,TRBD1,CASSALGQGYTGELFF,TGTGCCAGCAGCGCACTCGGACAGGGCTACACCGGGGAGCTGTTTTTT
TRBV6-5,-,TRBJ1-2,-,CASSYRTGVSGYTF,TGTGCCAGCAGTTACAGAACAGGCGTGAGTGGCTACACCTTC
TRBV4-3,-,TRBJ1-4,-,CASSQGLNEKRLFF,TGCGCCAGCAGCCAAGGCCTTAATGAAAAGAGACTGTTTTTT
TRBV5-4,-,TRBJ2-1,TRBD2,CASSGLAGGMVDNEQFF,TGTGCCAGCAGTGGACTAGCGGGGGGCATGGTGGACAATGAGCAGTTCTTC
TRBV5-1,few,TRBJ1-3,-,CASSLEGTGNTIYF,TGCGCCAGCAGCTTGGAAGGGACGGGAAACACCATATATTTT
TRBV5-4,-,TRBJ2-2,-,CASSLGRWGSTGELFF,TGTGCCAGCAGCTTGGGGAGGTGGGGAAGCACCGGGGAGCTGTTTTTT
TRBV12-5,-,TRBJ2-2,TRBD1,CASGLVPSVGTGGRFGGELFF,TGTGCTAGTGGTTTGGTACCCAGCGTCGGTACAGGGGGCAGGTTCGGCGGGGAGCTGTTTTTT
TRBV21-1,-,TRBJ2-3,-,CASSSNSLAGKSLDTQYF,TGTGCCAGCAGCTCGAACTCCCTAGCGGGGAAGAGTTTAGATACGCAGTATTTT